One sample yielded the 32 T cell receptor beta chains listed below, sequenced in a study of beta chain features in type 1 diabetes. Expressed TCRB transcripts were sequenced, since all the RNA that had been isolated was reverse transcribed. Here immunoSEQ multiplex PCR was the method, and the copy in TCRdb shows in-frame clones only, minus some. Among approximately 60,000 clones listed, roughly 60% were seen once. Input material: Tregs from blood. The receptors were sampled from a woman aged 18-29 years in good health.

CDR3 in DNA: TGTGCCAGCAGCTTGGCCGCCCAGGCGGGCCGTCAAGAGACCCAGTACTTC. Translating it yields CASSLAAQAGRQETQYF. This chain connects TRBV5-5 to TRBJ2-5; TRBD2 is a possible D gene (5 bases). V lost 0 bases and J lost 2, with 17 bases in between. The CDR3 is 17 residues long. From germline, CDR1 is SGHKS and CDR2 YYEKEE (reference sequence).

The CDR3 DNA reads TGTGCCAGCAGTTTGGCTAGCGGGGGAGATACGCAGTATTTT. Protein sequence: CASSLASGGDTQYF. J is TRBJ2-3 and V is TRBV9, with 10 bases aligning to TRBD2. Germline lookup yields CDR1 SGDLS and CDR2 YYNGEE. J lost 5 bases, V lost 5 bases, and 5 bases had no gene match. The CDR3 covers 14 residues.

This clone was found a few times. V usage is TRBV4-2 and J usage is TRBJ2-2; D unclear. The V end was cut by 4 bases, the J end by 5 bases, with 17 bases between. Germline V gene lookup returns CDR1 LGHNA and CDR2 YNFKEQ. The CDR3 is 16 residues long. This CDR3 reads CASSRASSEKTGELFF. CDR3 in DNA: TGTGCCAGCAGCCGAGCAAGTAGTGAGAAGACCGGGGAGCTGTTTTTT.

About this clone itself: Other DNA sequences in this sample translate to the same CDR3. V usage is TRBV5-1 and J usage is TRBJ2-6; D is unclear. The ends were cut back, 0 bases at V and 0 bases at J, with 4 bases in the middle. The CDR3 consists of 15 residues. Germline lookup yields CDR1 SGHRS and CDR2 YFSETQ. In DNA, the CDR3 is TGCGCCAGCAGCTTGGGACACTCTGGGGCCAACGTCCTGACTTTC. Protein: CASSLGHSGANVLTF.

The chain has TRBV27 and TRBJ2-1; 7 nucleotides line up with TRBD1. The CDR3 is made up of 13 amino acids. Germline V CDR1 and CDR2: MNHEY, SMNVEV (reference sequence). V was pared by 5 bases and J by 10 bases, with 8 bases of the junction left unmatched. For the CDR3, the DNA is TGTGCCAGCAGTCTTTGGACAGGCGGCGAGCAGTTCTTC. Its protein product is CASSLWTGGEQFF.

The genes are TRBV28 and TRBJ2-7; D possibly corresponds to TRBD1 (7 bases). This CDR3 is 13 amino acids long. With 10 bases removed from V and 2 bases from J, the gap between germline ends came to 15 bases. Germline V gene sequence: CDR1 MDHEN, CDR2 SYDVKM. Written as DNA, the CDR3 is TGTGCCACAGGGGGGACAGCCACCTACGAGCAGTACTTC. This encodes CATGGTATYEQYF. The variable domain in full, with the rest retrieved from reference TRBV28 and TRBJ2-7, is DVKVTQSSRYLVKRTGEKVFLECVQDMDHENMFWYRQDPGLGLRLIYFSYDVKMKEKGDIPEGYSVSREKKERFSLILESASTNQTSMYLCATGGTATYEQYFGPGTRLTVT.

The chain recombines TRBV30 with TRBJ1-2, with D hard to call. The CDR3 has 13 amino acids. Trimming removed 3 bases from V and 6 bases from J, with 14 bases in between. Germline loops: CDR1 GTSNPN, CDR2 SVGIG (reference sequence). The CDR3 is CAWRQQAGNGYTF. The CDR3 DNA is TGTGCCTGGAGACAGCAGGCAGGAAATGGCTACACCTTC.

The chain employs TRBV19 and TRBJ2-2, with TRBD1 as a possible D gene (6 bases). The germline gives CDR1 LNHDA, CDR2 SQIVND (reference sequence). The V end lost 5 bases, the J end lost 7 bases, and 11 bases lay between the germline ends. The CDR3 covers 13 residues. The CDR3 sequence is CASSFRGNGELFF. The CDR3 DNA follows: TGTGCCAGTAGTTTCAGGGGTAACGGGGAGCTGTTTTTT.

The V call is TRBV14, the J call TRBJ1-2, with D perhaps TRBD1 (5 bases). The ends were cut back, 0 bases at V and 3 bases at J, with 5 bases in the middle. The CDR3 is 13 residues long. Germline V CDR1 and CDR2: SGHDN, FVKESK. CDR3 loop: CASSQDRDYGYTF. As DNA, the CDR3 is TGTGCCAGCAGCCAAGACAGGGACTATGGCTACACCTTC.

The chain joins TRBV6-6 to TRBJ2-6, with 7 bases identical to TRBD2. Germline V lookup: CDR1 MNHNY, CDR2 SVGAGI (reference sequence). With 5 bases clipped from V and 2 bases from J, the junction kept 0 bases outside the gene matches. This CDR3 is built from 14 residues. The DNA of the CDR3 is TGTGCCAGCAGTGGACTAGCTGGGGCCAACGTCCTGACTTTC. As protein: CASSGLAGANVLTF.

This clone was seen just once. The V and J genes are TRBV4-1 and TRBJ2-3, with D perhaps TRBD2 (5 bases). The CDR3 runs to 16 residues. CDR1 and CDR2 from the germline V gene are MGHRA and YSYEKL. The V end lost 4 bases, the J end lost 6 bases, and 20 bases lay between the germline ends. CDR3 sequence: CASSPRRARGWDTQYF. DNA for the CDR3: TGCGCCAGCAGCCCCCGCCGAGCGCGAGGGTGGGATACGCAGTATTTT.

The rearrangement uses TRBV7-9 and TRBJ2-7; 10 bases match TRBD2. Trimming took 4 bases from V and 2 from J; bases not matched to a gene: 11. Germline V gene lookup returns CDR1 SEHNR and CDR2 FQNEAQ (reference sequence). The CDR3 length is 17 residues. The CDR3 loop reads CASSSREGSGGAYEQYF. CDR3 DNA: TGTGCCAGCAGCTCCCGGGAGGGGAGCGGGGGGGCCTACGAGCAGTACTTC.

The chain carries TRBV6-6 and TRBJ1-1, with D possibly being TRBD1 (6 bases). Germline CDR1 MNHNY, CDR2 SVGAGI (reference sequence). There are 13 residues in the CDR3. Trimming pared 6 bases from V and 9 bases from J, leaving 17 bases between. CDR3 bases: TGTGCCAGCAGGGGGGCTTCGCAGGGGAAAGCTTTCTTT. It translates to CASRGASQGKAFF.

The genes are TRBV7-2 and TRBJ2-7; 8 bases are shared with TRBD1. V trimming: 5 bases; J trimming: 2 bases; junction bases outside the gene matches: 11. The germline gives CDR1 SGHTA, CDR2 FQGNSA. The CDR3 contains 16 residues. The CDR3 bases are TGTGCCAGCAGCGCTGCCGGACAGGGAAGGACCTACGAGCAGTACTTC. It specifies CASSAAGQGRTYEQYF.

Only a few counts were recorded for this clone. The chain uses TRBV5-1 and TRBJ2-2; 12 nucleotides match TRBD1. CDR3 size: 14 residues. Germline CDR1 reads SGHRS; CDR2 reads YFSETQ. V lost 9 bases and J lost 10; bases outside the gene matches: 10. CDR3 sequence reads: CATRRGTGGVELFF. The DNA of the CDR3 is TGCGCCACCCGAAGGGGGACAGGGGGCGTGGAGCTGTTTTTT.

This rearrangement joins TRBV6-5 to TRBJ1-4; TRBD1 aligns across 9 bases. Germline CDR1 reads MNHEY; CDR2 reads SVGAGI. With V trimmed by 6 bases and J by 7 bases, 9 bases remained unmatched. The CDR3 loop spans 15 amino acids. The CDR3 protein is CASRQGAVTSEKLFF. The CDR3 coding sequence is TGTGCCAGCAGACAGGGGGCCGTAACATCTGAAAAACTGTTTTTT.

The V and J genes are TRBV6-1 and TRBJ2-4, with 9 positions matching TRBD2. Germline V CDR1 and CDR2: MNHNS, SASEGT. The V gene end was trimmed by 4 bases and the J gene end by 8 bases; junction bases not matched to a gene: 12. This CDR3 comprises 16 residues. CDR3 sequence: CASSAYEAGGGDIQYF. CDR3 nucleotides: TGTGCCAGCAGTGCCTACGAGGCGGGAGGGGGGGACATTCAGTACTTC.

This chain links TRBV18 with TRBJ2-7, with D perhaps matching TRBD1 (6 bases). CDR3 size: 14 residues. V was trimmed by 4 bases and J by 7 bases, leaving 17 bases between them. Germline CDR1 KGHSH, CDR2 LQKENI. This CDR3 is CASSQLTGQEEQYF. The CDR3 bases are TGTGCCAGCTCACAATTAACAGGGCAGGAAGAGCAGTACTTC. The full variable domain, in which reference TRBV18 and TRBJ2-7 provide the parts outside the CDR3, is NAGVMQNPRHLVRRRGQEARLRCSPMKGHSHVYWYRQLPEEGLKFMVYLQKENIIDESGMPKERFSAEFPKEGPSILRIQQVVRGDSAAYFCASSQLTGQEEQYFGPGTRLTVT.

This clone was seen a few times. This rearrangement joins TRBV30 to TRBJ1-4; TRBD1 matches at 11 bases. CDR1 is GTSNPN, CDR2 SVGIG, per germline (reference sequence). V dropped 0 bases and J dropped 7; count of bases not matched to a gene: 7. This CDR3 is built from 16 residues. CDR3 DNA sequence: TGTGCCTGGAGTGTATACCTTGGGACAGGGGGTGAAAAACTGTTTTTT. Encoded protein: CAWSVYLGTGGEKLFF.

To note about this clone: Other DNA sequences from this sample encode an identical CDR3 as well. This sequence joins TRBV9 and TRBJ2-5; 11 bases match TRBD2. The V segment lost 0 bases and the J segment 1 base; nucleotides outside the gene matches: 2. The CDR3 is made up of 16 amino acids. CDR1 and CDR2 (germline): SGDLS, YYNGEE. This CDR3 reads CASSVGLAGGQETQYF. CDR3 sequence (DNA): TGTGCCAGCAGCGTAGGGCTAGCGGGGGGCCAAGAGACCCAGTACTTC.

J is TRBJ2-1 and V is TRBV5-4, with D possibly being TRBD2 (6 bases). V lost 1 base to trimming and J lost 8 bases, with 7 bases between them. This CDR3 region has 12 residues. Germline V gene sequence: CDR1 SGHNT, CDR2 YYREEE (reference sequence). The CDR3 is CASSLRGDEQFF. In DNA, the CDR3 is TGTGCCAGCAGCTTGCGCGGGGATGAGCAGTTCTTC.

The chain recombines TRBV6-1 with TRBJ2-4; 10 bases match TRBD2. The CDR3 has 15 amino acids. Trimming took 5 bases from V and 4 from J; bases not matched to a gene: 5. Germline loops: CDR1 MNHNS, CDR2 SASEGT. The DNA for the CDR3 is TGTGCCAGCAGTTCACTAGCGGGACATAAAAACATTCAGTACTTC. Translated: CASSSLAGHKNIQYF.

V gene TRBV9 combines with J gene TRBJ1-4, with 8 nucleotides matching TRBD1. The CDR3 runs 15 residues. Germline CDR1 SGDLS, CDR2 YYNGEE. V shed 1 base, J shed 6 bases, and the junction held 5 bases outside the gene matches. The CDR3 protein is CASSVSAGGYEKLFF. As DNA, the CDR3 is TGTGCCAGCAGCGTATCGGCAGGGGGCTATGAAAAACTGTTTTTT.

In this sample, this clone turned up a few times. The J gene is TRBJ1-1, the V gene TRBV4-1; the D is unclear. The CDR3 length is 13 residues. Germline assignment: CDR1 MGHRA and CDR2 YSYEKL. Trimming took off 4 bases at V and 1 base at J, with 7 bases between the two ends. The CDR3 protein is CASSLRRNTEAFF. CDR3 in DNA: TGCGCCAGCAGCCTGCGTAGGAACACTGAAGCTTTCTTT.

The rearrangement joins TRBV19 to TRBJ1-2; perhaps TRBD1 as D (6 bases). The CDR3 sequence is 12 residues long. With 6 bases removed from V and 2 bases from J, the gap between germline ends came to 7 bases. Germline V gives CDR1 LNHDA, CDR2 SQIVND (reference sequence). This CDR3 reads CASRGTNYGYTF. The DNA of the CDR3 is TGTGCCAGTAGAGGGACAAACTATGGCTACACCTTC.

J is TRBJ2-1 and V is TRBV19; weak D call: TRBD2 (5 bases). The V and J ends lost 0 bases and 8 bases respectively, with 14 bases between them. CDR1 and CDR2 (germline): LNHDA, SQIVND (reference sequence). The CDR3 has 15 residues. CDR3 region: CASSIEGTRRDEQFF. The CDR3 DNA follows: TGTGCCAGTAGTATAGAGGGAACTAGAAGAGATGAGCAGTTCTTC.

V usage is TRBV7-2 and J usage is TRBJ2-2, with 8 nucleotides matching TRBD2. Germline-derived CDR1 and CDR2 are SGHTA and FQGNSA. There are 16 residues in the CDR3. V shed 0 bases and J 6 bases; nucleotides not matched to a gene: 6. The DNA of the CDR3 is TGTGCCAGCAGCTTAGCAGGGGCGCGGGGGGCCGGGGAGCTGTTTTTT. Its translation is CASSLAGARGAGELFF. The full variable domain, in which reference TRBV7-2 and TRBJ2-2 provide the parts outside the CDR3, is GAGVSQSPSNKVTEKGKDVELRCDPISGHTALYWYRQSLGQGLEFLIYFQGNSAPDKSGLPSDRFSAERTGGSVSTLTIQRTQQEDSAVYLCASSLAGARGAGELFFGEGSRLTVL.

In its sample, this clone was seen once. V is TRBV5-1 and J is TRBJ1-1; 11 bases match TRBD1. The CDR3 consists of 16 residues. V gave up 3 bases and J gave up 3 bases; unmatched junction bases: 7. The germline V gene encodes CDR1 SGHRS and CDR2 YFSETQ. This chain's CDR3 is CASSSGTGGLDTEAFF. The CDR3 DNA reads TGCGCCAGCAGCTCCGGGACAGGGGGTTTGGACACTGAAGCTTTCTTT.

This clone turned up a few times. The chain uses TRBV29-1 and TRBJ1-2, with 8 bases aligning to TRBD1. The junction had 6 bases not matched to a gene; V was cut back by 4 bases and J by 5 bases. This CDR3 is built from 13 residues. Germline-derived CDR1 and CDR2 are SQVTM and ANQGSEA. The CDR3 DNA follows: TGCAGCGTTGGCCCAGGGGGCGGGTATGGCTACACCTTC. This codes for CSVGPGGGYGYTF.

The chain is built from TRBV18 and TRBJ2-2, with D possibly TRBD1 on 5 matching bases. V gave up 2 bases and J gave up 4 bases, with 14 bases separating them. This CDR3 region has 16 residues. Per germline, CDR1 KGHSH and CDR2 LQKENI. CDR3 sequence: CASSPMMQGGTGELFF. CDR3 sequence (DNA): TGTGCCAGCTCACCAATGATGCAGGGTGGCACCGGGGAGCTGTTTTTT.

This chain joins TRBV7-8 and TRBJ2-3; possible D gene TRBD2, 5 bases. CDR1 SGHVS and CDR2 FQNEAQ come from the germline V gene. Trimming left V 2 bases short and J 2 bases short, with 11 bases between. This CDR3 comprises 15 residues. CDR3 region: CASSLRTGNTDTQYF. CDR3 bases: TGTGCCAGCAGCTTACGGACGGGAAACACAGATACGCAGTATTTT.

The DNA for the CDR3 is TGTGCCAGCAGTGAATTGACGGCGGGGGGGGAGCAGTTCTTC. Amino acids: CASSELTAGGEQFF. The chain joins TRBV2 to TRBJ2-1, with 9 bases matching TRBD2. Per germline, CDR1 SNHLY and CDR2 FYNNEI. The CDR3 length is 14 residues. Trimming removed 2 bases from V and 10 bases from J; junction bases left unmatched: 6.